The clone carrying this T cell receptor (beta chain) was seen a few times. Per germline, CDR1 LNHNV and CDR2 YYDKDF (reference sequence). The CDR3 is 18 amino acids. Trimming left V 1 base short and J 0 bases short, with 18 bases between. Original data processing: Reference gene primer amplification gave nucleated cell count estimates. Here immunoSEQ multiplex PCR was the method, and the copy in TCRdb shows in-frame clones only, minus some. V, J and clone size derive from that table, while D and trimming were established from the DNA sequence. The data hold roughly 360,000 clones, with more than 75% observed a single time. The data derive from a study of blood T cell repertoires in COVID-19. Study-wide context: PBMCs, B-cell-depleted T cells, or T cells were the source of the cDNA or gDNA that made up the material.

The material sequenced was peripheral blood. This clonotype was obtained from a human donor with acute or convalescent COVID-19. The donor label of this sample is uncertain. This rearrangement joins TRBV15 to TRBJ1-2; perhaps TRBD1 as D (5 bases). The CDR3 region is CATSRGYVQGRANYGYTF. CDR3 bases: TGTGCCACCAGCAGAGGTTACGTCCAGGGCAGAGCTAACTATGGCTACACCTTC.